These 9 T cell receptor beta chains came from one sample sequenced in a study of T-cell reconstitution after alpha-beta-depleted transplantation in children. It was with unique molecular identifiers that the TCRbeta library was prepared. TCRdb reanalysed the PCR reads using MiXCR and keeps one entry per CDR3 protein. This table holds approximately 300,000 distinct CDR3 sequences, around 10% found once. The source was PBMCs, collected before TCRalphabeta/CD19-depleted stem cell transplant. Receptors originate from a boy under two years old with acute myeloid leukemia, due to receive a stem cell transplant.

This clonotype was observed many times. CDR3 amino acids: CSVVADYGYTF. The CDR3, as DNA: TGCAGCGTCGTCGCCGACTATGGCTACACCTTC. The V call is TRBV29-1, the J call TRBJ1-2; D unclear. V lost 6 bases to trimming and J lost 3 bases, with 8 bases between them. Per germline, CDR1 SQVTM and CDR2 ANQGSEA. This CDR3 spans 11 amino acids.

This clonotype was seen repeatedly, ten times or more. This chain uses TRBV2 with TRBJ2-7; D is perhaps TRBD2 (5 bases). The CDR3 is made up of 10 amino acids. V was shortened by 3 bases and J by 8 bases, with 5 bases between the two germline ends. The germline gives CDR1 SNHLY, CDR2 FYNNEI. The CDR3, as DNA: TGTGCCAGCAGTGAGACTAAGCAGTACTTC. It encodes CASSETKQYF.

This clonotype has ten or more counts. V is TRBV24-1 and J is TRBJ2-1; 10 positions match TRBD1. From germline, CDR1 is KGHDR and CDR2 SFDVKD. With 7 bases clipped from V and 6 bases from J, the junction kept 5 bases outside the gene matches. The CDR3 covers 14 residues. The CDR3 reads CATSRDRGSNEQFF. CDR3 nucleotide sequence: TGTGCCACCAGCCGGGACAGGGGCAGCAATGAGCAGTTCTTC.

The sample holds many counts of this clonotype. The rearrangement joins TRBV5-1 to TRBJ2-7, with D perhaps matching TRBD1 or TRBD2 (7 bases each). Germline CDR1 reads SGHRS; CDR2 reads YFSETQ. This CDR3 spans 14 amino acids. Trimming removed 3 bases at V and 2 bases at J, with 12 bases between. The CDR3 sequence: CASSSRGGTYEQYF. CDR3 nucleotides: TGCGCCAGCAGCTCCAGGGGGGGTACCTACGAGCAGTACTTC. Variable domain in full (rest from reference TRBV5-1 and TRBJ2-7): KAGVTQTPRYLIKTRGQQVTLSCSPISGHRSVSWYQQTPGQGLQFLFEYFSETQRNKGNFPGRFSGRQFSNSRSEMNVSTLELGDSALYLCASSSRGGTYEQYFGPGTRLTVT.

This clonotype showed up many times. V usage is TRBV7-2 and J usage is TRBJ2-1; TRBD1 matches at 9 bases. This CDR3 has 15 residues. Trimming took 5 bases from V and 15 from J; bases not matched to a gene: 17. The germline V gene has CDR1 SGHTA and CDR2 FQGNSA. The CDR3 nucleotides read TGTGCCAGCAGCCCCGGGGCCGGAGGGACAGGGTTTCTGTTCTTC. Translation: CASSPGAGGTGFLFF.

This clonotype was seen only a few times. The rearrangement uses TRBV3-1 and TRBJ2-5; D remains ambiguous. Germline V gene sequence: CDR1 LGHDT, CDR2 YNNKEL (reference sequence). This CDR3 spans 14 amino acids. The V end lost 4 bases, the J end lost 5 bases, and 14 bases lay between the germline ends. Here the CDR3 reads CASSLLFTRETQYF. The CDR3 region has the DNA TGTGCCAGCAGCCTATTATTCACACGGGAGACCCAGTACTTC.

Many counts were recorded for this clonotype. One end of the junction is discordant with germline, which a read error may explain. The V call is TRBV7-7, the J call TRBJ2-1; D gene uncertain. The CDR3 sequence is 15 residues long. The germline V gene encodes CDR1 SSHAT and CDR2 FNYEAQ (reference sequence). DNA of the CDR3: TGTGCTAGCAGCTTAATGATAGCTTCGTACAATGAGCAGTTCTTC. This codes for CASSLMIASYNEQFF.

The rearrangement links TRBV7-9 to TRBJ2-1; D call uncertain. This CDR3 contains 15 residues. Trimming left V 3 bases short and J 0 bases short, with 9 bases between. In germline, CDR1 is SEHNR, CDR2 FQNEAQ (reference sequence). In DNA, the CDR3 is TGTGCCAGCAGCTTCCCCGTAAGCTCCTACAATGAGCAGTTCTTC. Amino acid sequence: CASSFPVSSYNEQFF.

This clonotype has a count of ten or more. The rearrangement joins TRBV6-5 to TRBJ2-5, with TRBD2 as a possible D gene (5 bases). The V end was cut by 1 base, the J end by 4 bases, with 10 bases between. CDR1 MNHEY and CDR2 SVGAGI come from the germline V gene. The CDR3 is 14 amino acids. The CDR3 DNA reads TGTGCCAGCAGTTACTTTACTAGAGGAGAGACCCAGTACTTC. Its protein is CASSYFTRGETQYF.